The 31 T cell receptor beta chains in this list originate from one sample, sequenced in a study of neurological immune-mediated disorders. TCRdb itself ran the 5' RACE reads through MiXCR, one entry per CDR3 protein. This table holds about 33,000 distinct CDR3 sequences, approximately 1.6% found once. The sequenced sample consisted of PBMCs. The receptor set was obtained from a woman under 40 with multiple sclerosis.

This clonotype rates as medium-sized. V and J are TRBV5-1 and TRBJ1-1; tentatively, D is TRBD1 (6 bases). V was pared by 7 bases and J by 0 bases, with 13 bases between. Germline V CDR1 and CDR2: SGHRS, YFSETQ. The CDR3 has 14 amino acids. CDR3 bases: TGCGCCAGCCGCGGACAGAACATGAACACTGAAGCTTTCTTT. Protein: CASRGQNMNTEAFF.

This clonotype was seen at least ten times. The V call is TRBV6-5, the J call TRBJ1-1, with D perhaps matching TRBD1 (6 bases). Trimming cost V 5 bases and J 4 bases, with 11 bases left between them. The CDR3 covers 13 residues. CDR1 and CDR2 from the germline V gene are MNHEY and SVGAGI. CDR3 nucleotide sequence: TGTGCCAGCAGTAGGACAGACCTCACTGAAGCTTTCTTT. Its protein product is CASSRTDLTEAFF.

This clonotype has at least ten counts. This chain uses TRBV5-1 with TRBJ2-2; unclear D gene. The CDR3 has 13 amino acids. Germline loops: CDR1 SGHRS, CDR2 YFSETQ. V was shortened by 0 bases and J by 5 bases, with 5 bases between the two germline ends. The CDR3 DNA reads TGCGCCAGCAGCTTGGGGCGGACCGGGGAGCTGTTTTTT. It yields the protein CASSLGRTGELFF.

This clonotype was seen at least ten times. V is TRBV5-5 and J is TRBJ1-6; D not resolved. The CDR3 is 14 amino acids. The germline V and J ends were trimmed by 0 bases and 7 bases, with 8 bases remaining between them. CDR1 is SGHKS and CDR2 is YYEKEE in the germline V gene (reference sequence). CDR3 in amino acids: CASSLEGKNSPLHF. The CDR3 region has the DNA TGTGCCAGCAGCTTGGAAGGGAAAAATTCACCCCTCCACTTT.

This clonotype was observed at least ten times. The rearrangement links TRBV3-1 to TRBJ2-7; D uncertain. Trimming took 1 base from V and 3 from J, leaving 1 base between them. CDR1 is LGHDT, CDR2 YNNKEL, per germline (reference sequence). The CDR3 is 11 amino acids. The DNA for the CDR3 is TGTGCCAGCAGCCAAGGCTACGAGCAGTACTTC. Its translation is CASSQGYEQYF.

The table lists this clonotype with many counts. This chain connects TRBV7-2 to TRBJ2-7; 7 nucleotides line up with TRBD1. The CDR3 runs 14 residues. V was pared by 5 bases and J by 2 bases, with 6 bases of the junction left unmatched. From germline, CDR1 is SGHTA and CDR2 FQGNSA. The CDR3: CASSPPDRAYEQYF. The CDR3 DNA sequence: TGTGCCAGCAGCCCTCCCGACAGGGCCTACGAGCAGTACTTC.

This clonotype was picked up many times. This chain joins TRBV5-1 and TRBJ2-1, with 7 bases that match TRBD1. This CDR3 has 14 residues. The ends lost 4 bases at V and 9 bases at J; junction bases unmatched: 10. CDR1 SGHRS and CDR2 YFSETQ come from the germline V gene. The chain's CDR3 is CASSERTGDGEQFF. The CDR3 coding sequence is TGCGCCAGCAGCGAAAGAACAGGGGATGGTGAGCAGTTCTTC.

This clonotype was observed at least ten times. This chain uses TRBV27 with TRBJ2-1; D is possibly TRBD2 (6 bases). Trimming shortened V by 2 bases and J by 4 bases, and 9 bases separated the two germline ends. The CDR3 runs to 14 residues. Germline CDR1 MNHEY, CDR2 SMNVEV (reference sequence). The CDR3, as DNA: TGTGCCAGCAGTTTAGCGGGGCAATACAATGAGCAGTTCTTC. Its protein is CASSLAGQYNEQFF.

At least ten counts were recorded for this clonotype. Here the CDR3 reads CSANGDRNQPQHF. CDR3 DNA sequence: TGCAGTGCTAACGGGGATCGCAATCAGCCCCAGCATTTT. J is TRBJ1-5 and V is TRBV20-1; D unclear. Germline CDR1 DFQATT, CDR2 SNEGSKA (reference sequence). Between the trimmed V and J ends, which lost 4 bases and 2 bases, there was a span of 9 bases. This CDR3 is built from 13 residues.

This clonotype was detected ten times or more. The chain links TRBV20-1 to TRBJ2-5; TRBD1 matches 8 bases. Germline V gives CDR1 DFQATT, CDR2 SNEGSKA (reference sequence). The CDR3 runs to 13 residues. Trimming cost V 5 bases and J 0 bases; bases outside gene matches: 2. The DNA of the CDR3 is TGCAGTGCTGGACAGGGTAACCAAGAGACCCAGTACTTC. Its protein is CSAGQGNQETQYF.

The sample holds many counts of this clonotype. The rearrangement uses TRBV7-8 and TRBJ1-3; D not certain. Germline V gene sequence: CDR1 SGHVS, CDR2 FQNEAQ. CDR3 size: 15 residues. Trimming stripped 5 bases from V and 0 bases from J, with 11 bases between. The CDR3 loop reads CASSGRVSSGNTIYF. In DNA, the CDR3 is TGTGCCAGCAGCGGAAGAGTTAGCTCTGGAAACACCATATATTTT.

A single count supports this clonotype. The J gene is TRBJ2-2, the V gene TRBV6-5; TRBD2 is a possible D gene (6 bases). The V end lost 0 bases, the J end lost 2 bases, and 13 bases lay between the germline ends. This CDR3 contains 17 residues. Looked up from germline, CDR1 is MNHEY and CDR2 is SVGAGI. The CDR3 sequence is CASSYSTGTFNTGELFF. The CDR3 bases are TGTGCCAGCAGTTACTCGACCGGGACTTTTAACACCGGGGAGCTGTTTTTT.

This clonotype was detected many times. This chain links TRBV27 with TRBJ1-5; no clear D. Deletions cut 5 bases from V and 2 bases from J, with 13 bases between. There are 15 residues in the CDR3. CDR1 and CDR2 (germline): MNHEY, SMNVEV (reference sequence). The CDR3 sequence: CASSPSKGGNQPQHF. CDR3 coding DNA: TGTGCCAGCAGTCCCTCGAAGGGAGGCAATCAGCCCCAGCATTTT.

This clonotype was seen ten or more times. The rearrangement links TRBV6-2 or TRBV6-3 to TRBJ1-5; D is unclear. The CDR3 is 13 amino acids. Germline V gene data show CDR1 as MNHEY and CDR2 as SVGEGT. Trimming removed 8 bases from V and 0 bases from J, with 8 bases in between. The DNA for the CDR3 is TGTGCCAGCTCCGTAGGTAGCAATCAGCCCCAGCATTTT. Protein: CASSVGSNQPQHF.

This clonotype appeared many times. This chain joins TRBV14 and TRBJ2-3; D unresolved. Trimming removed 3 bases at V and 3 bases at J, with 4 bases between. Germline assignment: CDR1 SGHDN and CDR2 FVKESK. The CDR3 has 12 residues. The CDR3 region has the DNA TGTGCCAGCAGCCACCGGACAGATACGCAGTATTTT. This codes for CASSHRTDTQYF.

This clonotype has ten or more counts. This chain joins TRBV6-2 or TRBV6-3 and TRBJ1-2; D unclear. Deletions cut 6 bases from V and 7 bases from J, with 9 bases between. The CDR3 spans 11 residues. Germline-derived CDR1 and CDR2 are MNHEY and SVGEGT. The CDR3 reads CASSLTGGYTF. The CDR3 DNA sequence: TGTGCCAGCAGCCTGACGGGTGGCTACACCTTC.

The genes are TRBV7-8 and TRBJ2-3; 7 bases map to TRBD1. V was clipped by 6 bases and J by 4 bases; unmatched bases: 7. CDR1 and CDR2 (germline): SGHVS, FQNEAQ. The length of the CDR3 is 14 residues. The CDR3 DNA sequence: TGTGCCAGCAGACCACAGGGGTTGTCAGATACGCAGTATTTT. This sequence encodes CASRPQGLSDTQYF.

This clonotype came up many times. This chain connects TRBV4-2 to TRBJ2-5; D unresolved. The V end lost 1 base, the J end lost 5 bases, and 8 bases lay between the germline ends. The germline gives CDR1 LGHNA, CDR2 YNFKEQ. The CDR3 sequence is 13 residues long. Here the CDR3 reads CASSQGRRETQYF. CDR3 in DNA: TGTGCCAGCAGCCAAGGTCGTCGGGAGACCCAGTACTTC.

This clonotype was seen repeatedly, ten times or more. The V gene is TRBV4-3, the J gene TRBJ2-3, with D possibly matching TRBD1 (5 bases). The germline V and J ends were trimmed by 1 base and 4 bases, with 18 bases remaining between them. This CDR3 is built from 17 residues. The germline V gene has CDR1 LGHNA and CDR2 YSLEER. The CDR3 DNA reads as TGCGCCAGCAGCCAAGTTCGGGCAGGGCAAAGGGCAGATACGCAGTATTTT. This sequence encodes CASSQVRAGQRADTQYF.

This clonotype was recorded many times. CDR3 nucleotide sequence: TGTGCCAGCAGCCAAGAGGGTCAGGCTAATTCACCCCTCCACTTT. Encoded protein: CASSQEGQANSPLHF. The chain links TRBV4-2 to TRBJ1-6; D gene unclear. Germline CDR1 is LGHNA and CDR2 is YNFKEQ. This CDR3 is 15 amino acids long. Trimming removed 0 bases from V and 6 bases from J, with 9 bases in between.

There are many counts of this clonotype. For the CDR3, the DNA is TGTGCCAGCAGCCACACCCTGGCTGGACCGAATACGCAGTATTTT. It specifies CASSHTLAGPNTQYF. The chain has TRBV7-9 and TRBJ2-3; D not resolved. The CDR3 is made up of 15 amino acids. In germline, CDR1 is SEHNR, CDR2 FQNEAQ (reference sequence). V gave up 5 bases and J gave up 7 bases, with 19 bases separating them.

This clonotype was seen many times. V usage is TRBV5-6 and J usage is TRBJ2-5, with D tentatively TRBD1 or TRBD2 (5 bases each). Trimming removed 4 bases from V and 5 bases from J, with 12 bases in between. This CDR3 has 13 amino acids. Germline values: CDR1 SGHDT, CDR2 YYEEEE. Here the CDR3 reads CASSQGPGETQYF. In nucleotides, the CDR3 is TGTGCCAGCAGCCAGGGACCGGGGGAGACCCAGTACTTC.

This clonotype was picked up many times. The chain recombines TRBV24-1 with TRBJ2-5, with D possibly being TRBD1 (6 bases). V was pared by 4 bases and J by 0 bases, with 11 bases between. CDR1 KGHDR and CDR2 SFDVKD come from the germline V gene. The CDR3 extends over 15 amino acids. Here the CDR3 DNA reads TGTGCCACCAGTGACCCTGACAGGTACCAAGAGACCCAGTACTTC. This sequence encodes CATSDPDRYQETQYF.

This clonotype was found many times. The J gene is TRBJ1-1, the V gene TRBV12-3 or TRBV12-4; D remains unclear. V was trimmed by 6 bases and J by 0 bases, leaving 5 bases between them. There are 12 residues in the CDR3. CDR3 sequence reads: CASRYMNTEAFF. CDR3 in DNA: TGTGCCAGCAGATACATGAACACTGAAGCTTTCTTT.

This clonotype was detected ten times or more. The chain joins TRBV5-1 to TRBJ2-3; possible D gene TRBD2, 6 bases. The CDR3 runs 16 residues. Germline V gives CDR1 SGHRS, CDR2 YFSETQ. V was pared by 1 base and J by 0 bases, with 12 bases between. The CDR3 DNA reads as TGCGCCAGCAGCTTGTGGGCGGGGCTCAGCACAGATACGCAGTATTTT. Amino acids: CASSLWAGLSTDTQYF.

This clonotype was seen at least ten times. This chain links TRBV5-1 with TRBJ2-1; D assignment may be TRBD1 or TRBD2 (5 bases each). Trimming shortened V by 0 bases and J by 10 bases, and 17 bases separated the two germline ends. The CDR3 is made up of 15 amino acids. CDR1 is SGHRS and CDR2 is YFSETQ in the germline V gene. The chain's CDR3 is CASSLDGTGQVEQFF. For the CDR3, the DNA is TGCGCCAGCAGCTTGGATGGGACGGGTCAGGTAGAGCAGTTCTTC.

This clonotype has at least ten counts. CDR3: CASSLVTGNGYTF. Written as DNA, the CDR3 is TGTGCCAGCAGCTTGGTGACAGGGAATGGCTACACCTTC. V gene TRBV5-8 combines with J gene TRBJ1-2; 7 bases fit TRBD1. Germline CDR1 SGHTS, CDR2 YDEGEE. Unmatched junction bases numbered 2, after V lost 0 bases and J lost 6 bases. CDR3 length: 13 amino acids.

At least ten counts were recorded for this clonotype. The rearrangement links TRBV18 to TRBJ1-3; D may be TRBD1 (6 bases). The germline V gene encodes CDR1 KGHSH and CDR2 LQKENI. This CDR3 has 14 residues. Trimming shortened V by 5 bases and J by 2 bases, and 10 bases separated the two germline ends. The CDR3 DNA reads as TGTGCCAGCTCAACTCAGGGGACTGGAAACACCATATATTTT. As protein: CASSTQGTGNTIYF.

This clonotype was counted between two and nine times. CDR3 region: CASSLGGFDQPQHF. The CDR3 nucleotides read TGTGCCAGCAGCTTGGGGGGGTTTGATCAGCCCCAGCATTTT. J is TRBJ1-5 and V is TRBV7-8, with D possibly being TRBD1 (5 bases). Germline V lookup: CDR1 SGHVS, CDR2 FQNEAQ. The CDR3 is 14 residues long. Trimming removed 3 bases at V and 5 bases at J, with 11 bases between.

This clonotype came up many times. CDR3 region: CASSLGQYNEQFF. The CDR3 bases are TGTGCCAGCAGTTTGGGACAGTACAATGAGCAGTTCTTC. This chain joins TRBV3-1 and TRBJ2-1; 7 bases align to TRBD1. The CDR3 spans 13 residues. Trimming removed 6 bases from V and 4 bases from J; junction bases left unmatched: 3. Looked up from germline, CDR1 is LGHDT and CDR2 is YNNKEL (reference sequence).

This clonotype was picked up many times. The chain has TRBV15 and TRBJ1-2; tentatively, D is TRBD1 (6 bases). Germline V gene lookup returns CDR1 LNHNV and CDR2 YYDKDF (reference sequence). The CDR3 has 14 amino acids. The germline V and J ends were trimmed by 5 bases and 8 bases, with 18 bases remaining between them. This CDR3 reads CATSLDQGWGGYTF. As DNA, the CDR3 is TGTGCCACCAGCCTCGATCAGGGGTGGGGCGGCTACACCTTC.